This TCR delta chain was captured in a study of Vδ1+ human thymocytes. Extracted RNA was reverse transcribed into cDNA. CDR3 amplicons came from multiplex PCR with pooled V-gene forward and constant-region reverse primers. TCRdb re-analyzed the multiplex PCR reads via CATT. The table includes fewer than 90,000 delta-chain clones, approximately 30% detected once. Study-wide results and caveats: TRD repertoires were essentially private, unlike widely shared TRG clonotypes. Despite high sort purity, roughly a fifth of thymic T cell receptor delta sequences were Vdelta2. Thymic TRG and TRD repertoires appeared highly polyclonal, with Gaussian CDR3 length distributions.

The CDR3 is 18 amino acids. V was cut by 1 base and J by 2 bases, with 20 bases left in between. Germline assignment: CDR1 TSWWSYY and CDR2 QGS. The sorted cells were CD3+ Vdelta1+ Vdelta2- thymocytes from alphabeta-depleted thymus. Purity of the sorted Vdelta1+ thymocytes ranged from roughly 97% to 99.6%. In the case of this clone: Its antigen is as yet unknown.

The chain recombines TRDV1 with TRDJ1; possibly TRDD3 for D (5 bases). The TCR was taken from a boy under three years old who had congenital heart surgery. Material for sequencing was Vdelta1+ gamma-delta thymocytes from the thymus. The subset is: FACS-sorted CD3+ TCRalphabeta- TCRVdelta1+ TCRVdelta2- thymocytes. The CDR3 DNA follows: TGTGCTCTTGGGGAACCCCAAGCGGATAGGGAGGCGACCGATAAACTCATCTTT. As protein: CALGEPQADREATDKLIF.